The 9 T cell receptor beta chains below all came from one sample that was sequenced in a study of blood T cell repertoires in COVID-19. TCRdb's copy holds only in-frame clones and misses some; the assay was immunoSEQ multiplex PCR. The table lists nearly 200,000 clones, around 80% of them singletons. Material for sequencing was peripheral blood. The receptor source for this set is a human donor in a cohort sampled during active COVID-19.

This clone occurred a few times. The CDR3 DNA follows: TGTGCCAGCTCACCAGGGCCTCGGAACTATGGCTACACCTTC. Amino acid sequence: CASSPGPRNYGYTF. The J gene is TRBJ1-2, the V gene TRBV18; unclear D gene. V was pared by 2 bases and J by 2 bases, with 9 bases between. Germline V lookup: CDR1 KGHSH, CDR2 LQKENI. The CDR3 sequence is 14 residues long.

The chain links TRBV2 to TRBJ1-1; D remains ambiguous. The CDR3 contains 16 residues. Germline V lookup: CDR1 SNHLY, CDR2 FYNNEI. Trimming pared 5 bases from V and 2 bases from J, leaving 18 bases between. The CDR3 sequence: CASSHPGEPFNTEAFF. CDR3 DNA: TGTGCCAGCAGTCACCCGGGAGAACCCTTTAACACTGAAGCTTTCTTT.

This clone has only one observation. This chain joins TRBV11-2 and TRBJ2-1; TRBD1 is a possible D gene (6 bases). Germline V gene sequence: CDR1 SGHAT, CDR2 FQNNGV. V was pared by 5 bases and J by 5 bases, with 13 bases between. CDR3 length: 14 amino acids. The CDR3 sequence is CASSHRDMDNEQFF. The CDR3 DNA sequence: TGTGCCAGCAGCCACCGGGACATGGACAATGAGCAGTTCTTC.

The rearrangement uses TRBV9 and TRBJ2-5; 9 nucleotides agree with TRBD2. CDR1 and CDR2 from the germline V gene are SGDLS and YYNGEE. The CDR3 is 18 residues long. The ends lost 0 bases at V and 3 bases at J; junction bases unmatched: 12. CDR3 coding DNA: TGTGCCAGCAGCGTAGGCGGGACTAGCTTGGTAGGCAAAGAGACCCAGTACTTC. Amino acid sequence: CASSVGGTSLVGKETQYF. Combining the CDR3 with reference TRBV9 and TRBJ2-5 gives the whole variable domain DSGVTQTPKHLITATGQRVTLRCSPRSGDLSVYWYQQSLDQGLQFLIQYYNGEERAKGNILERFSAQQFPDLHSELNLSSLELGDSALYFCASSVGGTSLVGKETQYFGPGTRLLVL.

J is TRBJ2-2 and V is TRBV5-1, with D perhaps TRBD2 (5 bases). CDR1 is SGHRS and CDR2 is YFSETQ in the germline V gene. The V end lost 0 bases, the J end lost 5 bases, and 8 bases lay between the germline ends. This CDR3 spans 14 amino acids. Here the CDR3 DNA reads TGCGCCAGCAGCTTGGGCGGGTTAACCGGGGAGCTGTTTTTT. It encodes CASSLGGLTGELFF.

The rearrangement joins TRBV10-2 to TRBJ2-7; perhaps TRBD2 as D (7 bases). The germline V gene encodes CDR1 WSHSY and CDR2 SAAADI. The CDR3 is made up of 13 amino acids. V lost 5 bases and J lost 5, with 13 bases in between. The CDR3 nucleotides are TGCGCCAGCAGTCCCGGGGGGCTAGACGAGCAGTACGTC. Translation: CASSPGGLDEQYV.

This chain's CDR3 is CASSYSRGFTEAFF. CDR3 bases: TGTGCCAGCAGTTACTCGAGGGGGTTCACTGAAGCTTTCTTT. The V call is TRBV6-5, the J call TRBJ1-1; weak D call: TRBD1 (6 bases). The CDR3 runs to 14 residues. V lost 0 bases and J 4 bases, leaving 9 bases between the germline ends. Per the germline V gene, CDR1 is MNHEY and CDR2 is SVGAGI.

V usage is TRBV6-1 and J usage is TRBJ2-5; D unclear. The CDR3 runs 12 residues. Germline loops: CDR1 MNHNS, CDR2 SASEGT. Trimming removed 2 bases at V and 5 bases at J, with 6 bases between. CDR3 sequence reads: CASSEQLETQYF. The CDR3, as DNA: TGTGCCAGCAGTGAACAATTGGAGACCCAGTACTTC.

The chain is built from TRBV6-6 and TRBJ1-1; weak D call: TRBD1 (6 bases). V gave up 2 bases and J gave up 5 bases, with 12 bases separating them. This CDR3 spans 14 amino acids. Germline CDR1 MNHNY, CDR2 SVGAGI (reference sequence). CDR3 protein: CASSYVGAETEAFF. The CDR3 DNA sequence: TGTGCCAGCAGTTACGTGGGGGCAGAAACTGAAGCTTTCTTT.